These T cell receptor beta chains were read from a single sample in a study of Ad26.COV2.S vaccination and SARS-CoV-2 variants. Repertoires were generated with immunoSEQ multiplex PCR, while TCRdb's copy carries only in-frame clones and drops some. The data show some 350,000 clones, with approximately 90% seen just once and about 3.9% held by the top ten. Sequencing used peripheral blood, obtained after recovery from COVID-19. These receptors were collected from a human donor who had recovered from COVID-19. Each CDR3 is given with its conserved first and last residue. A D gene is named only where the DNA matches it firmly. Rows give clone size only sometimes, using once, few, many, or a class for an expanded clone.

size: NA; J: TRBJ2-7; D: TRBD2; V: TRBV6-5; CDR3: CASSYRLAASYEQYF; DNA: TGTGCCAGCAGTTACCGGCTAGCGGCCTCCTACGAGCAGTACTTC
size: NA; J: TRBJ1-5; D: NA; V: TRBV6-5; CDR3: CASRPGPSNQPQHF; DNA: TGTGCCAGCAGGCCCGGACCGAGTAATCAGCCCCAGCATTTT
size: NA; J: TRBJ1-1; D: NA; V: TRBV11-2; CDR3: CASSLDPNTEAFF; DNA: TGTGCCAGCAGCCTTGACCCGAACACTGAAGCTTTCTTT
size: NA; J: TRBJ1-4; D: NA; V: TRBV4-3; CDR3: CASSQDSGAGNEKLFF; DNA: TGCGCCAGCAGCCAAGATTCGGGGGCCGGGAATGAAAAACTGTTTTTT
size: NA; J: TRBJ2-7; D: NA; V: TRBV6-5; CDR3: CASSLIRDSYEQYF; DNA: TGTGCCAGCAGTCTTATCCGGGACTCCTACGAGCAGTACTTC
size: NA; J: TRBJ1-1; D: NA; V: TRBV6-5; CDR3: CATLGGWMGTEAFF; DNA: TGTGCCACCCTAGGGGGGTGGATGGGCACTGAAGCTTTCTTT
size: NA; J: TRBJ2-7; D: NA; V: TRBV7-9; CDR3: CASSLEGRGSLEQYF; DNA: TGTGCCAGCAGCTTAGAGGGCAGGGGATCTTTAGAGCAGTACTTC
size: NA; J: TRBJ1-1; D: NA; V: TRBV5-1; CDR3: CASSLDLGGFEAFF; DNA: TGCGCCAGCAGCTTGGATCTGGGAGGGTTTGAAGCTTTCTTT
size: NA; J: TRBJ1-2; D: NA; V: TRBV2; CDR3: CASSRGTGYTF; DNA: TGTGCCAGCAGTAGAGGGACGGGCTACACCTTC
size: NA; J: TRBJ2-1; D: TRBD2; V: TRBV7-2; CDR3: CASSLVLRGGLAQFF; DNA: TGTGCCAGCAGCTTAGTCTTGCGGGGGGGCCTAGCTCAGTTCTTC
size: NA; J: TRBJ2-5; D: NA; V: TRBV6-6; CDR3: CASRPGGGGEETQYF; DNA: TGTGCCAGCCGTCCCGGGGGAGGGGGGGAGGAGACCCAGTACTTC
size: NA; J: TRBJ2-5; D: NA; V: TRBV28; CDR3: CASGGGGSGQETQYF; DNA: TGTGCCAGCGGTGGCGGAGGGTCGGGCCAAGAGACCCAGTACTTC
size: NA; J: TRBJ1-2; D: NA; V: TRBV9; CDR3: CASSVADGRWGYTF; DNA: TGTGCCAGCAGCGTAGCCGACGGACGATGGGGCTACACCTTC
size: NA; J: TRBJ2-7; D: NA; V: TRBV5-1; CDR3: CASSKNRAANYEQYF; DNA: TGCGCCAGCAGCAAGAACAGGGCCGCCAACTACGAGCAGTACTTC
size: NA; J: TRBJ1-6; D: NA; V: TRBV5-4; CDR3: CASSLVPGDSPLHF; DNA: TGTGCCAGCAGCTTGGTCCCAGGGGATTCACCCCTCCACTTT
size: NA; J: TRBJ2-2; D: NA; V: TRBV4-3; CDR3: CASSQRGRTGELFF; DNA: TGCGCCAGCAGCCAGAGAGGGCGCACCGGGGAGCTGTTTTTT
size: NA; J: TRBJ2-7; D: NA; V: TRBV5-1; CDR3: CASSSRGLTYEQYF; DNA: TGCGCCAGCAGTTCCCGGGGCCTCACCTACGAGCAGTACTTC
size: NA; J: TRBJ2-3; D: NA; V: TRBV19; CDR3: CASSPRGPADTQYF; DNA: TGTGCCAGTAGTCCCCGGGGACCCGCAGATACGCAGTATTTT
size: once; J: TRBJ1-6; D: NA; V: TRBV15; CDR3: CATSRDYNSPLHF; DNA: TGTGCCACCAGCCGGGACTATAATTCACCCCTCCACTTT
size: NA; J: TRBJ2-6; D: TRBD1; V: TRBV6-1; CDR3: CASSEVGTGISGANVLTF; DNA: TGTGCCAGCAGTGAAGTAGGGACAGGGATCTCTGGGGCCAACGTCCTGACTTTC
size: NA; J: TRBJ1-1; D: NA; V: TRBV5-6; CDR3: CASSLDGGSEAFF; DNA: TGTGCCAGCAGCTTGGACGGGGGGTCTGAAGCTTTCTTT
size: NA; J: TRBJ1-5; D: NA; V: TRBV5-6; CDR3: CASSPAIGNQPQHF; DNA: TGTGCCAGCAGCCCTGCTATTGGCAATCAGCCCCAGCATTTT